One TCR beta chain is described in this entry. This record comes from a study of control samples from healthy donors and cancer patients. Trimming shortened V by 3 bases and J by 3 bases, and 15 bases separated the two germline ends. The CDR3 extends over 14 amino acids. Germline values: CDR1 SQVTM, CDR2 ANQGSEA. Data came from immunoSEQ multiplex PCR; TCRdb stores just in-frame clones and leaves some out. The table has 100,000 to 150,000 clones, roughly 89% seen once. This sequence originates from a man aged 50 to 60 with head and neck cancer. Sequenced sample: PBMCs. V usage is TRBV29-1 and J usage is TRBJ2-7; D may match TRBD1 or TRBD2 (6 bases each). CDR3 in DNA: TGCAGCGTTGACGGGGGCAGGGGTGGCTACGAGCAGTACTTC. As protein: CSVDGGRGGYEQYF.